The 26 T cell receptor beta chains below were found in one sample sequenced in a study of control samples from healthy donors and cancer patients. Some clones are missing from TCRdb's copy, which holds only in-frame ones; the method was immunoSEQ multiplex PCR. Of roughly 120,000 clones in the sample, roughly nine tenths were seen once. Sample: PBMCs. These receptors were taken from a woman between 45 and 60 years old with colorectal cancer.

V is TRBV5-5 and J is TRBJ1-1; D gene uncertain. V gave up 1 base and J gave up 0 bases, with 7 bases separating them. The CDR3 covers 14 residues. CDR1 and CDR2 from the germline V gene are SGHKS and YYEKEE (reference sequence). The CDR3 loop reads CASSLPGMNTEAFF. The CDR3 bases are TGTGCCAGCAGCTTGCCAGGAATGAACACTGAAGCTTTCTTT.

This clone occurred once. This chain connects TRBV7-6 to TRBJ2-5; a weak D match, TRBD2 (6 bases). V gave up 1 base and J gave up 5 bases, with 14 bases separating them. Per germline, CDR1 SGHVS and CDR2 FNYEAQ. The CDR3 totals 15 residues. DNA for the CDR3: TGTGCCAGCAGCTTAGGTGGTGGGGGGAAGGAGACCCAGTACTTC. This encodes CASSLGGGGKETQYF.

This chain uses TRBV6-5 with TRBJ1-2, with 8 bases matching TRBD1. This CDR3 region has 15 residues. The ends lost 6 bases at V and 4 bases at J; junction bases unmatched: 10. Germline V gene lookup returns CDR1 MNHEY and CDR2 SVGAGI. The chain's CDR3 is CASSGPWQGAYGYTF. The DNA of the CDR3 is TGTGCCAGCAGCGGACCGTGGCAGGGGGCCTATGGCTACACCTTC.

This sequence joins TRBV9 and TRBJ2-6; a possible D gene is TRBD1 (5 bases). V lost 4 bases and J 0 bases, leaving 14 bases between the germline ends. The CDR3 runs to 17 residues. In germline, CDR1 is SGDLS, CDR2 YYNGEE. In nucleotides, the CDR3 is TGTGCCAGCAGCAGGGGCACCAAGAGCTCTGGGGCCAACGTCCTGACTTTC. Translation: CASSRGTKSSGANVLTF.

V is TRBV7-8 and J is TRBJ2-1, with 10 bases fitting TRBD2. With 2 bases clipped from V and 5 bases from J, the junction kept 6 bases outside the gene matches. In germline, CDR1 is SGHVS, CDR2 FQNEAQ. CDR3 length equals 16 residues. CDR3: CASSLPAGGPDNEQFF. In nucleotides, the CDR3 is TGTGCCAGCAGCTTACCAGCGGGAGGGCCTGACAATGAGCAGTTCTTC.

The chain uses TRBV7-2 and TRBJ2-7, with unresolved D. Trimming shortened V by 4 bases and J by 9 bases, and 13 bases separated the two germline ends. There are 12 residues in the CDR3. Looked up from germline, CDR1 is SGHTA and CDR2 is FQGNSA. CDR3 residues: CASSSVPSGQYF. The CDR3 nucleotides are TGTGCCAGCAGCTCCGTCCCCTCAGGGCAGTACTTC.

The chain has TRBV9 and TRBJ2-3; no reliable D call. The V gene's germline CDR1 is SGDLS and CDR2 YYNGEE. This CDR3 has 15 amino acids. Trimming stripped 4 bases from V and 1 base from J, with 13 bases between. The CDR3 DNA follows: TGTGCCAGCAGCCCCAGCTCTACGCGCACAGATACGCAGTATTTT. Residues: CASSPSSTRTDTQYF.

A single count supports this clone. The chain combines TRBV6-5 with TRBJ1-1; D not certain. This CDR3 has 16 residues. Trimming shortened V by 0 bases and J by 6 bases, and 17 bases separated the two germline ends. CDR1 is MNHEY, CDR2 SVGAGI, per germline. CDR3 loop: CASSYSAATWSAEAFF. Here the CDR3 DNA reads TGTGCCAGCAGTTACTCGGCAGCTACCTGGTCGGCTGAAGCTTTCTTT.

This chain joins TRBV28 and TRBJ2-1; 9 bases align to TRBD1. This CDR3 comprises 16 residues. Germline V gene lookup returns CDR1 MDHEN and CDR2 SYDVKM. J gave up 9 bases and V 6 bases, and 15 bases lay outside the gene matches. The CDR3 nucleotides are TGTGCCAGCAGCGTACTGGACAGGGGAAGTTGGGCTGAGCAGTTCTTC. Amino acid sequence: CASSVLDRGSWAEQFF.

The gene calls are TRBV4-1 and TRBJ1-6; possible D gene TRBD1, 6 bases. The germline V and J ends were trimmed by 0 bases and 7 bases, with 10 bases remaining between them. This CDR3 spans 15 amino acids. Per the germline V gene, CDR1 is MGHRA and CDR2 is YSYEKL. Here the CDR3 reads CASSQDGQPNSPLHF. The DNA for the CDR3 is TGCGCCAGCAGCCAAGACGGACAGCCAAATTCACCCCTCCACTTT.

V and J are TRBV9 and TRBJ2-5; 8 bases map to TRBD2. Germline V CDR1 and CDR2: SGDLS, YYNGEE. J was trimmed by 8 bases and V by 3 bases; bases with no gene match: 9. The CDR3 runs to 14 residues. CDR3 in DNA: TGTGCCAGCAGCGGTAGCGGGGCCCGGGAAACCCAGTACTTC. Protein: CASSGSGARETQYF.

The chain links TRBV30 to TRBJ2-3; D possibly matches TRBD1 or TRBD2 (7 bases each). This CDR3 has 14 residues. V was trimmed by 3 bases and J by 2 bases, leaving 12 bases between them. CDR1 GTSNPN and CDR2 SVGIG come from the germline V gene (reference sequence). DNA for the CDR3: TGTGCCTGGAGCAGGGGGGGGGACACAGATACGCAGTATTTT. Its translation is CAWSRGGDTDTQYF.

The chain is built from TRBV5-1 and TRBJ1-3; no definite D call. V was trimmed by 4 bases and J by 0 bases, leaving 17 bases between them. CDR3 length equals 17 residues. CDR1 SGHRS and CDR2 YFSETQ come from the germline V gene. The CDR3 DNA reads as TGCGCCAGCAGCCGCGTCGGTCCCCCGATCTCTGGAAACACCATATATTTT. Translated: CASSRVGPPISGNTIYF.

The CDR3 DNA sequence: TGTGCCACCAGCAGAGGTCCGCAGGGACCTTCTGGAAACACCATATATTTT. This codes for CATSRGPQGPSGNTIYF. The rearrangement uses TRBV15 and TRBJ1-3, with D maybe TRBD1 (5 bases). CDR1 is LNHNV, CDR2 YYDKDF, per germline (reference sequence). V was shortened by 1 base and J by 1 base, with 14 bases between the two germline ends. This CDR3 contains 17 residues. Based on the CDR3 plus reference TRBV15 and TRBJ1-3, the full variable domain is DAMVIQNPRYQVTQFGKPVTLSCSQTLNHNVMYWYQQKSSQAPKLLFHYYDKDFNNEADTPDNFQSRRPNTSFCFLDIRSPGLGDTAMYLCATSRGPQGPSGNTIYFGEGSWLTVV.

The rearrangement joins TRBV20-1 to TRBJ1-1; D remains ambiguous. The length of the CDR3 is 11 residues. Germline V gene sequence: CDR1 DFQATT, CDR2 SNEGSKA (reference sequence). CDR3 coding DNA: TGCACCCCCCAGCTGAACACTGAAGCTTTCTTT. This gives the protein CTPQLNTEAFF.

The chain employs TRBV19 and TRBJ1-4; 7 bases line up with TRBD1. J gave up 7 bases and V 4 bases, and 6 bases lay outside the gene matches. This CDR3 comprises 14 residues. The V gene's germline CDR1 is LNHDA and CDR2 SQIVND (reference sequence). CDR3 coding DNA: TGTGCCAGTAGTAACAGGGGACTCGCTGAAAAACTGTTTTTT. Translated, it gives CASSNRGLAEKLFF.

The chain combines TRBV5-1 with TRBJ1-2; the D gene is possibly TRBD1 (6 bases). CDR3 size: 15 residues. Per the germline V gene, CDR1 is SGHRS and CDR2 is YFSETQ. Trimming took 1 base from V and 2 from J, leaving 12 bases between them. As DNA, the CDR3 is TGCGCCAGCAGCTTGCAGCAGGGGCTGAACTATGGCTACACCTTC. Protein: CASSLQQGLNYGYTF.

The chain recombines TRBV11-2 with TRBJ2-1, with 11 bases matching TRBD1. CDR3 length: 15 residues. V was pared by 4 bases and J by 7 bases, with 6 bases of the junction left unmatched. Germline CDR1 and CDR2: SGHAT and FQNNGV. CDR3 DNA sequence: TGTGCCAGCAGCTCCAGGGACAGGGGGAAAAATGAGCAGTTCTTC. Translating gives CASSSRDRGKNEQFF.

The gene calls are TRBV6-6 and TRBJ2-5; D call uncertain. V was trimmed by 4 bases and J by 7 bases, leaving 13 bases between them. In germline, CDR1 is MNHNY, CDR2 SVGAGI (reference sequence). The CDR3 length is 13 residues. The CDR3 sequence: CASSSTATVTQYF. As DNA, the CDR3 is TGTGCCAGCAGTTCCACCGCCACTGTGACCCAGTACTTC.

CDR3 amino acids: CASSLVTNEGTDTQYF. As DNA, the CDR3 is TGCGCCAGCAGCTTGGTTACTAACGAAGGCACAGATACGCAGTATTTT. The rearrangement joins TRBV5-1 to TRBJ2-3, with D unresolved. The CDR3 length is 16 residues. Looked up from germline, CDR1 is SGHRS and CDR2 is YFSETQ. With 0 bases removed from V and 1 base from J, the gap between germline ends came to 12 bases.

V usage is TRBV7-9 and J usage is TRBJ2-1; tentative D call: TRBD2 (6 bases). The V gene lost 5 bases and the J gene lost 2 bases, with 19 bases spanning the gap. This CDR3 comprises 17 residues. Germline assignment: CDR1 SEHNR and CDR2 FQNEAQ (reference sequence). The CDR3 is CASSPRSAGSAYNEQFF. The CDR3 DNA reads TGTGCCAGCAGCCCCAGATCAGCCGGGAGCGCCTACAATGAGCAGTTCTTC.

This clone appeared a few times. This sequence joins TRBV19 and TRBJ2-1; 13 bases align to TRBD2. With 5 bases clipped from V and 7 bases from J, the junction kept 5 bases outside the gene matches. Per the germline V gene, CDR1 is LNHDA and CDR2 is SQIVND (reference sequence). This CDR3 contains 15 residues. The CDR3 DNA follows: TGTGCCAGTAGTTCCGGACTAGCGGGAGTTAATGAGCAGTTCTTC. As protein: CASSSGLAGVNEQFF.

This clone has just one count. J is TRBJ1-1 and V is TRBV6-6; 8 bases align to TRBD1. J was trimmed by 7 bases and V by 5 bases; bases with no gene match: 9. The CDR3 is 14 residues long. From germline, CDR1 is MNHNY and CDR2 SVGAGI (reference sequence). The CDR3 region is CASSNQGANNEAFF. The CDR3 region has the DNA TGTGCCAGCAGTAATCAGGGGGCGAATAATGAAGCTTTCTTT.

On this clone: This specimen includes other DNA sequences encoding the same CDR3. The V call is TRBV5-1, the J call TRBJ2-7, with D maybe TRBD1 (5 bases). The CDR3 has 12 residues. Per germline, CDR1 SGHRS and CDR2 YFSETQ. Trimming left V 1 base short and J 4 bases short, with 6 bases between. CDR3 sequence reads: CASSLKGYEQYF. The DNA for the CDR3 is TGCGCCAGCAGCTTGAAGGGGTACGAGCAGTACTTC.

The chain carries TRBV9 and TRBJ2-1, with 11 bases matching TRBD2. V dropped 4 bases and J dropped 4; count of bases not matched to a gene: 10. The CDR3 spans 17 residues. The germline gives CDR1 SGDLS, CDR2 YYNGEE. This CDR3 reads CASSYSLAGGPYNEQFF. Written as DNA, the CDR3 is TGTGCCAGCAGCTACTCCCTAGCGGGAGGACCTTACAATGAGCAGTTCTTC.

The DNA for the CDR3 is TGTGCCAGTAGAGGGGCAGACGTTGATACGCAGTATTTT. Translation gives CASRGADVDTQYF. V usage is TRBV19 and J usage is TRBJ2-3, with D perhaps matching TRBD1 (5 bases). Germline-derived CDR1 and CDR2 are LNHDA and SQIVND (reference sequence). The CDR3 totals 13 residues. Between the trimmed V and J ends, which lost 6 bases and 6 bases, there was a span of 13 bases. The variable domain in full, completed from reference TRBV19 and TRBJ2-3, reads DGGITQSPKYLFRKEGQNVTLSCEQNLNHDAMYWYRQDPGQGLRLIYYSQIVNDFQKGDIAEGYSVSREKKESFPLTVTSAQKNPTAFYLCASRGADVDTQYFGPGTRLTVL.